Below, 7 T cell receptor beta chains from the same sample are listed, as sequenced in a study of blood T cell repertoires in COVID-19. Profiling relied on immunoSEQ multiplex PCR, and the TCRdb table lists in-frame clones only, not all of them. The sample lists a few hundred thousand clones; over 85% were seen once. Sample: PBMCs or T cells enriched from blood (not recorded which). The receptors shown here come from a woman aged 50 to 60 who had been exposed to COVID-19.

This chain joins TRBV7-2 and TRBJ2-1, with a possible D match to TRBD2 (6 bases). This CDR3 is 15 amino acids long. CDR1 is SGHTA, CDR2 FQGNSA, per germline. V lost 2 bases and J lost 4, with 12 bases in between. In nucleotides, the CDR3 is TGTGCCAGCAGCTTAACGGGGGAACCTTACAATGAGCAGTTCTTC. Translation gives CASSLTGEPYNEQFF.

The gene calls are TRBV7-8 and TRBJ2-3, with D maybe TRBD1 (6 bases). The CDR3 totals 14 residues. Germline V gene data show CDR1 as SGHVS and CDR2 as FQNEAQ. The V end lost 8 bases, the J end lost 0 bases, and 12 bases lay between the germline ends. The CDR3 bases are TGTGCCAGCGTCCTGACAGGTAGCACAGATACGCAGTATTTT. As protein: CASVLTGSTDTQYF.

This rearrangement joins TRBV24-1 to TRBJ2-3, with D perhaps matching TRBD1 (5 bases). Germline V gene lookup returns CDR1 KGHDR and CDR2 SFDVKD. The CDR3 is made up of 18 amino acids. V lost 2 bases and J lost 0, with 17 bases in between. Written as DNA, the CDR3 is TGTGCCACCAGTGATTGGGGCAGGGCAAGTTCTAGCACAGATACGCAGTATTTT. This codes for CATSDWGRASSSTDTQYF.

In regard to this clone: The identical CDR3 is also encoded by other nucleotide sequences in the sample. V gene TRBV4-1 combines with J gene TRBJ1-2; possibly TRBD1 for D (6 bases). V was clipped by 1 base and J by 5 bases, with 11 bases between them. The CDR3 covers 14 residues. Germline values: CDR1 MGHRA, CDR2 YSYEKL. The CDR3 is CASSQGQGPYGYTF. CDR3 coding DNA: TGCGCCAGCAGCCAAGGGCAGGGGCCTTATGGCTACACCTTC.

CDR3 DNA: TGTGCCAGCAGAAAAGATCTGACAGGGGGCAATTCACCCCTCCACTTT. It is translated as CASRKDLTGGNSPLHF. The chain employs TRBV27 and TRBJ1-6; 10 bases agree with TRBD1. V gave up 6 bases and J gave up 7 bases; unmatched junction bases: 9. CDR1 MNHEY and CDR2 SMNVEV come from the germline V gene (reference sequence). CDR3 length: 16 residues.

In its sample, this clone was seen once. V gene TRBV3-1 (or the pseudogene TRBV3-2) combines with J gene TRBJ1-2; 7 bases match TRBD1. The CDR3 runs 15 residues. Per germline, CDR1 LGHDT and CDR2 YNNKEL (reference sequence). The junction had 15 bases not matched to a gene; V was cut back by 6 bases and J by 8 bases. The CDR3, as DNA: TGTGCCAGCAGTCAAACTTATTCCGGGACAGACGGCTACACCTTC. Protein product: CASSQTYSGTDGYTF.

The rearrangement joins TRBV18 to TRBJ1-1, with D perhaps TRBD1 (6 bases). Trimming took off 3 bases at V and 3 bases at J, with 14 bases between the two ends. The CDR3 extends over 15 amino acids. Germline V gives CDR1 KGHSH, CDR2 LQKENI. This CDR3 is CASSPVQGRDTEAFF. In DNA, the CDR3 is TGTGCCAGCTCACCGGTTCAGGGGCGTGACACTGAAGCTTTCTTT.